This passage covers 4 T cell receptor beta chains from one sample sequenced in a study of T cell repertoires in cytomegalovirus infection. The antigens for these receptors are not known. TCRdb itself ran the reads through MiXCR, one entry per CDR3 protein. The sample includes some 920,000 distinct CDR3 sequences, approximately 31% of them seen just once. The input for sequencing was cultured CD8+ T cells from PBMCs, taken from culture after CMV antigen stimulation. Receptors originate from a human donor in good health (CMV status not recorded). Some clones in this sample may be carry-over from other donors' samples.

There are a few counts of this clonotype. This chain joins TRBV19 and TRBJ1-1; no firm D call. Trimming took 3 bases from V and 7 from J, leaving 15 bases between them. The CDR3 has 14 amino acids. In germline, CDR1 is LNHDA, CDR2 SQIVND (reference sequence). CDR3 sequence reads: CASSIGLTGNEAFF. Here the CDR3 DNA reads TGTGCCAGTAGTATTGGTCTGACCGGGAATGAAGCTTTCTTT.

V gene TRBV27 combines with J gene TRBJ2-4, with TRBD2 as a possible D gene (6 bases). This CDR3 is built from 15 residues. Between the trimmed V and J ends, which lost 2 bases and 1 base, there was a span of 9 bases. CDR1 is MNHEY, CDR2 SMNVEV, per germline (reference sequence). In nucleotides, the CDR3 is TGTGCCAGCAGTTTAGGGGACTCGGCCAAAAACATTCAGTACTTC. Its protein is CASSLGDSAKNIQYF.

V is TRBV29-1 and J is TRBJ1-5; a weak D match, TRBD1 (5 bases). Germline loops: CDR1 SQVTM, CDR2 ANQGSEA. The CDR3 contains 16 residues. Trimming removed 3 bases from V and 5 bases from J, with 20 bases in between. CDR3 sequence reads: CSVEWGFDNYYQPQHF. The CDR3 nucleotides are TGCAGCGTTGAGTGGGGGTTCGACAACTACTATCAGCCCCAGCATTTT.

There are many counts of this clonotype. The rearrangement links TRBV18 to TRBJ1-2; possible D gene TRBD1, 5 bases. The CDR3 has 15 residues. Germline V gene lookup returns CDR1 KGHSH and CDR2 LQKENI. Trimming shortened V by 3 bases and J by 6 bases, and 17 bases separated the two germline ends. CDR3: CASSPGDASLHGYTF. In DNA form, the CDR3 reads TGTGCCAGCTCACCGGGGGACGCCTCCCTCCATGGCTACACCTTC.